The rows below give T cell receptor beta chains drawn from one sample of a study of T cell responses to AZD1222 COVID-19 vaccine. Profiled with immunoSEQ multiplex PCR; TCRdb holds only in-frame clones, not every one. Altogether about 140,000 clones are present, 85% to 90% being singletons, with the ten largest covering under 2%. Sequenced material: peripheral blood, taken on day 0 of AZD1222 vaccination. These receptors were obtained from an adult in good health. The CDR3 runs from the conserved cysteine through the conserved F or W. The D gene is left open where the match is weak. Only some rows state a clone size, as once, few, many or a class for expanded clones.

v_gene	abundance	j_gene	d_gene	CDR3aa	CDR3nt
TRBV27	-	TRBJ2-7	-	CASSSRGDEQYF	TGTGCCAGCAGTTCCAGGGGGGACGAGCAGTACTTC
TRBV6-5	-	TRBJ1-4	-	CASSVEGGGVEKLFF	TGTGCCAGCTCAGTGGAGGGGGGCGGCGTTGAAAAACTGTTTTTT
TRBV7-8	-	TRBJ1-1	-	CASSLAGDIPDMNTEAFF	TGTGCCAGCAGCTTAGCGGGCGACATACCAGACATGAACACTGAAGCTTTCTTT
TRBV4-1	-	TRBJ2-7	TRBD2	CASSQDSGGPYEQYF	TGCGCCAGCAGCCAAGATAGCGGGGGACCCTACGAGCAGTACTTC
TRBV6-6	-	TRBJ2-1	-	CASSYSGSRNEQFF	TGTGCCAGCAGTTACTCAGGCAGCAGGAATGAGCAGTTCTTC
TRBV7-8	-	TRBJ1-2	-	CASSPNGVGYGYTF	TGTGCCAGCAGCCCGAACGGCGTTGGCTATGGCTACACCTTC
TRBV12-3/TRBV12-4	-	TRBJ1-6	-	CASSQLGQPLHF	TGTGCCAGCAGTCAATTGGGACAACCCCTCCACTTT
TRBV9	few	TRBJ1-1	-	CASSVAGQNTEAFF	TGTGCCAGCAGCGTAGCAGGACAGAACACTGAAGCTTTCTTT
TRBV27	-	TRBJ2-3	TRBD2	CASSSFSGRAEPDTQYF	TGTGCCAGCAGTTCCTTTAGCGGGAGGGCCGAGCCAGATACGCAGTATTTT
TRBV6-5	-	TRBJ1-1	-	CASSTGTSKVAFF	TGTGCCAGCAGTACCGGGACATCGAAGGTAGCTTTCTTT
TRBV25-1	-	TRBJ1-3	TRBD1	CASSARTGYSGNTIYF	TGTGCCAGCAGTGCCCGGACAGGGTACTCTGGAAACACCATATATTTT
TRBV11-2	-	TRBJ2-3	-	CASNLLGDTQYF	TGTGCCAGCAATTTACTTGGGGATACGCAGTATTTT
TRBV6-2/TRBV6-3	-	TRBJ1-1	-	CASSYRGTFF	TGTGCCAGCAGTTACCGTGGAACTTTCTTT
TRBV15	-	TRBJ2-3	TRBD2	CATSRGLAGADTQYF	TGTGCCACCAGCAGGGGACTAGCGGGAGCGGATACGCAGTATTTT
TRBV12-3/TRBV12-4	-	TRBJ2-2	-	CASSRTGELFF	TGTGCCAGCAGTCGAACCGGGGAGCTGTTTTTT
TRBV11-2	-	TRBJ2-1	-	CASSLSRLEQFF	TGTGCCAGCAGCTTAAGTCGGCTTGAGCAGTTCTTC
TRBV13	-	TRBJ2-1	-	CASSPGQFHQFF	TGTGCCAGCAGCCCTGGCCAGTTTCACCAGTTCTTC
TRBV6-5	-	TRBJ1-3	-	CASRGGARGNTIYF	TGTGCCAGCAGAGGGGGGGCTAGGGGAAACACCATATATTTT
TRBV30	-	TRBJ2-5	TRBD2	CAWSRASGGSQTQYF	TGTGCCTGGAGTAGGGCTAGCGGGGGGTCCCAGACCCAGTACTTC
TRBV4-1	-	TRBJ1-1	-	CASSHLLSLMDGAFF	TGCGCCAGCAGCCACCTCCTCTCCTTGATGGATGGTGCTTTCTTT